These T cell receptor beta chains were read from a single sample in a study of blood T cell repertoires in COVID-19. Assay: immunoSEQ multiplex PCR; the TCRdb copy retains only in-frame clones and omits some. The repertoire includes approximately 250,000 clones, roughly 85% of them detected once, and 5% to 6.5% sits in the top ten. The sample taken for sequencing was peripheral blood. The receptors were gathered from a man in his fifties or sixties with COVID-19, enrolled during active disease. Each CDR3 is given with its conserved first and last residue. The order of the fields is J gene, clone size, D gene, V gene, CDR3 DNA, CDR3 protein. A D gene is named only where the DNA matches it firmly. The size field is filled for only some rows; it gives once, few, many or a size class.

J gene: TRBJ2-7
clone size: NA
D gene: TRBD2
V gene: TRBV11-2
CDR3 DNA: TGTGCCAGCAGCTTAGATCGAGGTCTAGCGGGGGGCTACGAGCAGTACTTC
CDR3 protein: CASSLDRGLAGGYEQYF

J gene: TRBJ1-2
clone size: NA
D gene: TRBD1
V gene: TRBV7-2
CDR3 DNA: TGTGCCAGCAGTTTGGACAGGGGGCAGGGCTACACCTTC
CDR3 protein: CASSLDRGQGYTF

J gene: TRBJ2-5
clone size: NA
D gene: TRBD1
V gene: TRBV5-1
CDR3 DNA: TGCGCCACCGCCCGGACAGGGGGAGAGACCCAGTACTTC
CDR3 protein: CATARTGGETQYF

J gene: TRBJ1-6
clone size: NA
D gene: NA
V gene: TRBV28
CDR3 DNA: TGTGCCAGCAGTTTAGCCCAGAGGGTAAATTCACCCCTCCACTTT
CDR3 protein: CASSLAQRVNSPLHF

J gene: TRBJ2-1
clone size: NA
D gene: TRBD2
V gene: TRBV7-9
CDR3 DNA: TGTGCCAGCAGCCCGAACTTTAAAGGAGCGGGGGGATCCATGGAGCAGTTCTTC
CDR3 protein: CASSPNFKGAGGSMEQFF

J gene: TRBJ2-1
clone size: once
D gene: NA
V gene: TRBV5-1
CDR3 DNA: TGCGCCAGCAGCCCCAGGAACAATGAGCAGTTCTTC
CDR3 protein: CASSPRNNEQFF

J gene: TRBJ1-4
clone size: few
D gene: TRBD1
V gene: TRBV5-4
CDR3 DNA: TGTGCCAGCAGCTTGGAGGGGGCTCGGAATGAAAAACTGTTTTTT
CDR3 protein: CASSLEGARNEKLFF

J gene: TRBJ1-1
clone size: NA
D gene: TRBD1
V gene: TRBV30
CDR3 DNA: TGTGCCTGGGGCGAGCCTGGACAGGGAGCTTTCTTT
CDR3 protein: CAWGEPGQGAFF

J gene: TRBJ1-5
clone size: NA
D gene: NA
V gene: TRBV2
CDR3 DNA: TGTGCCAGCAGTGAAGCCGCCGGGGGAGCTCAGCCCCAGCATTTT
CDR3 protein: CASSEAAGGAQPQHF

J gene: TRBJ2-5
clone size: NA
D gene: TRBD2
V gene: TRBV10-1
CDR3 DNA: TGCGCCAGCCTCCTACTAGCGGGTCCTCAAGAGACCCAGTACTTC
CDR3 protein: CASLLLAGPQETQYF

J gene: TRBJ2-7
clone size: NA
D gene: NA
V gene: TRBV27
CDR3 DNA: TGTGCCAGCAGGAAAGAAGTTTATGAGAGGAGCGAGCAGTACTTC
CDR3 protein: CASRKEVYERSEQYF

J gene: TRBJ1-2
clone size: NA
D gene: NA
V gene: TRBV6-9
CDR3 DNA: TGTGCCAGCAGTTATAGGACACCGTATGGCTACACCTTC
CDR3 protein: CASSYRTPYGYTF

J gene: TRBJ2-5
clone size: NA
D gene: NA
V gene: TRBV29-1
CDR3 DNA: TGCAGCGGGCGGAGGGAGATCGAGACCCAGTACTTC
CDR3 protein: CSGRREIETQYF

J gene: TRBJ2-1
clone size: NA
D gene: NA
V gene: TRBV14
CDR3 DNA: TGTGCCAGCAGCCAAGATCACAAGCAGTTCTTC
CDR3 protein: CASSQDHKQFF

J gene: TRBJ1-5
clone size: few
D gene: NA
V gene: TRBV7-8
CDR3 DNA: TGTGCCAGCAGCTTAGATTCTGGGGGGAATCAGCCCCAGCATTTT
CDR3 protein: CASSLDSGGNQPQHF

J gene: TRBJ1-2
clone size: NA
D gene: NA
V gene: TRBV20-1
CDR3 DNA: TGCAGTGCTTCGGGAAATGGCTACACCTTC
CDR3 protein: CSASGNGYTF

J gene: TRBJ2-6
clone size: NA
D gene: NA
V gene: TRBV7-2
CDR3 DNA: TGTGCCAGCAGCCCTGGGCCCTCTGGGGCCAACGTCCTGACTTTC
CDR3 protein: CASSPGPSGANVLTF

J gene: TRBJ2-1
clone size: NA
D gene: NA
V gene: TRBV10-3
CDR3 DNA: TGTGCCATCAGTGAGGTGTGGGGGCTAGAATACAATGAGCAGTTCTTC
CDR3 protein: CAISEVWGLEYNEQFF

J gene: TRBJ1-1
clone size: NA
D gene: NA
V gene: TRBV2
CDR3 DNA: TGTGCCAGCAGCCGCGGACAGCTGAACACTGAAGCTTTCTTT
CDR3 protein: CASSRGQLNTEAFF

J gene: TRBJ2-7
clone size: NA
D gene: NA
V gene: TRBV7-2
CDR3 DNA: TGTGCCAGCAGCCGAGCCTACGAGCAGTACTTC
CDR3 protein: CASSRAYEQYF

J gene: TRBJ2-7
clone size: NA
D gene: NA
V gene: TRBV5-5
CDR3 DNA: TGTGCCAGCAGCTTTTACGGGGAAGGCGAGCAGTACTTC
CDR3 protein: CASSFYGEGEQYF

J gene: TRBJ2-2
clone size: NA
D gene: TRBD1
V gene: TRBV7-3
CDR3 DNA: TGTGCCAGCAGCTTAAAATCGACAGGGCTAGGGTCCGGGGAGCTGTTTTTT
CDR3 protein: CASSLKSTGLGSGELFF

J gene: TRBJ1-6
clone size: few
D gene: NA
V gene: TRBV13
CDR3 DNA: TGTGCCAGCAGCTCCCCGGGGGATAATTCACCCCTCCACTTT
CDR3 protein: CASSSPGDNSPLHF

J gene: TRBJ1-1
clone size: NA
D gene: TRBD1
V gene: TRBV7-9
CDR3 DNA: TGTGCCAGCAGCTTAGTCGGCCAGGGGGCAATGACTGAAGCTTTCTTT
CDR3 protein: CASSLVGQGAMTEAFF

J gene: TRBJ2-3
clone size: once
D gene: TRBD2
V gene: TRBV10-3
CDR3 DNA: TGTGCCATCAGTCCGGGGGGGGCTAGCACAGATACGCAGTATTTT
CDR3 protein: CAISPGGASTDTQYF

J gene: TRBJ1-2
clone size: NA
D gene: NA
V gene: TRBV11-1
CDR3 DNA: TGTGCCAGCAGCTTAACGGGCTATGGCTACACCTTC
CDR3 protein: CASSLTGYGYTF

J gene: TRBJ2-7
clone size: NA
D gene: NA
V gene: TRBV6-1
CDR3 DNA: TGTGCCAGCAGTGAAATAGCCGGTCCCTACGAGCAGTACTTC
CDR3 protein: CASSEIAGPYEQYF

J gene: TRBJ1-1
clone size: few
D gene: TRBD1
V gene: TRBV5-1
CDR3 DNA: TGCGCCAGCAGCTTGGCAGCAGGGGGTAACACTGAAGCTTTCTTT
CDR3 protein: CASSLAAGGNTEAFF

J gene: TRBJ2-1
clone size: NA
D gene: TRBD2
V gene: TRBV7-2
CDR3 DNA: TGTGCCAGCAGCTTAGCAACTAGCGGGGGTTCCTACAATGAGCAGTTCTTC
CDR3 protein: CASSLATSGGSYNEQFF

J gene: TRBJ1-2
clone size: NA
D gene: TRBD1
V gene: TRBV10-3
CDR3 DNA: TGTGCCACGGGACAGAAGAACTATGGCTACACCTTC
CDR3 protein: CATGQKNYGYTF

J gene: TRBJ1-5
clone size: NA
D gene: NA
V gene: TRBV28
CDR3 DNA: TGTGCCAGCAGTTCCCTGGGATCGGGAGACTATAGCAATCAGCCCCAGCATTTT
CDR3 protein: CASSSLGSGDYSNQPQHF

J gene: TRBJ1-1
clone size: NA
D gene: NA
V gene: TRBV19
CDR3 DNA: TGTGCCAGTAGGAAGACATTGCACACTGAAGCTTTCTTT
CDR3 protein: CASRKTLHTEAFF

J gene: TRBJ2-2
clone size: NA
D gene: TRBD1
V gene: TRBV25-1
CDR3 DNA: TGTGCCAGTTTGTGGACAGGGGGTGTCGATAACACCGGGGAGCTGTTTTTT
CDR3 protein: CASLWTGGVDNTGELFF

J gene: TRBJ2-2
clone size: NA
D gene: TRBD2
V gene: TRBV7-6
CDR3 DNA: TGTGCCAGCAGCCAGGTGACTAGCGCCACCGGGGAGCTGTTTTTT
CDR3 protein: CASSQVTSATGELFF

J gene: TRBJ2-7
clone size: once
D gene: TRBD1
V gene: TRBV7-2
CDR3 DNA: TGTGCCAGCAGCTTATATGGGACAGGGGGATACGAGCAGTACTTC
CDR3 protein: CASSLYGTGGYEQYF

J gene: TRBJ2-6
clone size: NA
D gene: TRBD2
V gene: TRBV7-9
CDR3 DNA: TGTGCCAGCAGTCATCGGGGGGCTGGGGCCAACGTCCTGACTTTC
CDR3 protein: CASSHRGAGANVLTF

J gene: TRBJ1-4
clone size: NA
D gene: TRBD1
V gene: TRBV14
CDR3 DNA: TGTGCCAGCAGCCGGTTGGGACAGGGGGCTAATGAAAAACTGTTTTTT
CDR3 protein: CASSRLGQGANEKLFF

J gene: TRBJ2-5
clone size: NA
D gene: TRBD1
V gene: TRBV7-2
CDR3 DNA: TGTGCCAGCAGCCTCACAGGGGGGAGCCAAGAGACCCAGTACTTC
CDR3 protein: CASSLTGGSQETQYF

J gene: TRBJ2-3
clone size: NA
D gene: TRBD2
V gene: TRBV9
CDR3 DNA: TGTGCCAGCAGCGAGGCCGGATCGCGGGGGACCACAGATACGCAGTATTTT
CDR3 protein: CASSEAGSRGTTDTQYF

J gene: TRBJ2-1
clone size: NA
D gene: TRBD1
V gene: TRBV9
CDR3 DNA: TGTGCCAGCAGCGTATACTGGACAGGGGTCAATGAGCAGTTCTTC
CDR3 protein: CASSVYWTGVNEQFF